The sequence of this TCR beta chain was determined in a study of cytomegalovirus exposure and HLA in healthy donors (dated by TCRdb to the late 2010s). Study-level background: A later analysis indicated that the 120 validation repertoires were generated on the platform also employed for the approximately 700 repertoires of the first cohort. In addition to the first cohort of several hundred subjects, a separate validation cohort of some 120 different subjects was used. High-throughput TCR immunosequencing, statistical association of individual TCRs with disease status, and machine learning were combined to predict cytomegalovirus infection status. The study was designed to test whether signatures of past pathogen exposure could be identified by cataloging public T cell receptors.

This clone was recorded only once. What antigen it recognizes has not been identified. No base qualities exist here, and no much larger clone lies one base off it. Sequences SGHTA (CDR1) and FQGNSA (CDR2) are obtained from the germline V gene. V is pared back by 1 base and J by 2 bases, with 9 bases lying between the germline termini. The CDR3 has 15 amino acids, counting the end cysteine and phenylalanine. The entry retains the CDR3 DNA only, 45 bases that are in frame from base 1. The investigation overall reported the following: A later analysis found that TCRs clustered in the first cohort also tended to co-occur in the 120 validation repertoires, with more than 90% of cluster scores above 0. In vitro tests confirmed that three of the cytomegalovirus-associated TCR beta chains recognize cytomegalovirus antigens. The validation cohort had no HLA typing available for a later analysis, so co-occurrence within that cohort was assessed over all 110 or so repertoires. The classifier was reported to diagnose cytomegalovirus status with high specificity and sensitivity in both the original and validation cohorts. The study gave a list of more than 150 TCR beta chains associated with cytomegalovirus. It was suggested by the authors that the approach could potentially be generalized to other disease states and immunological phenotypes. Across donors, most TCR sequences were observed very rarely, whereas some public TCRs were present in many individuals.

The library came from the immunoSEQ multiplex PCR assay. In the paper's pipeline: A statistical classification framework was built to diagnose cytomegalovirus status from the catalog of TCR beta chain sequences. TCRdb holds this immuneACCESS table with in-frame rearrangements only. Some clones are missing; in checked studies, unresolved V genes explain under half, and the rest has no known cause. V and J calls and clone size are given by that table; D and trimming were obtained from the DNA. Recorded for this sample are some 200,000 clones; about 80% of them occurred a single time. Together, the top ten hold under 3.5% of the sample. Separate from the roughly 650-subject first cohort, the validation cohort of around 130 subjects was the group to which the donors belonged.

The chain is assembled from TRBV7-2 and TRBJ2-1, and perhaps TRBD1 as D gene, on 5 matching bases. The source of this sequence is a woman aged 18-35 years in good health and CMV-seropositive. The specimen was PBMCs. The nucleotide sequence reads as follows: TGTGCCAGCAGCTTAGAGCAGGGCCCCTACAATGAGCAGTTCTTC. This translates into CASSLEQGPYNEQFF.